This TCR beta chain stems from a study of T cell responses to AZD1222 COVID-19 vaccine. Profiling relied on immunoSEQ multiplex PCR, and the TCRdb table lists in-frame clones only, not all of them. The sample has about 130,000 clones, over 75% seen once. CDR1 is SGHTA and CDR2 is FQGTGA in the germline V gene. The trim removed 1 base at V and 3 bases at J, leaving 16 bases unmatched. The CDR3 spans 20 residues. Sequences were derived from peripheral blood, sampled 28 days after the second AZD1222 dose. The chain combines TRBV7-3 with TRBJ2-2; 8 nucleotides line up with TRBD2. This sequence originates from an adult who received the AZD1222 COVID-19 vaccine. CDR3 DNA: TGTGCCAGCAGCTTAATCTTAGGACTAGCAGCATCGCAAGACACCGGGGAGCTGTTTTTT. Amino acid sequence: CASSLILGLAASQDTGELFF.